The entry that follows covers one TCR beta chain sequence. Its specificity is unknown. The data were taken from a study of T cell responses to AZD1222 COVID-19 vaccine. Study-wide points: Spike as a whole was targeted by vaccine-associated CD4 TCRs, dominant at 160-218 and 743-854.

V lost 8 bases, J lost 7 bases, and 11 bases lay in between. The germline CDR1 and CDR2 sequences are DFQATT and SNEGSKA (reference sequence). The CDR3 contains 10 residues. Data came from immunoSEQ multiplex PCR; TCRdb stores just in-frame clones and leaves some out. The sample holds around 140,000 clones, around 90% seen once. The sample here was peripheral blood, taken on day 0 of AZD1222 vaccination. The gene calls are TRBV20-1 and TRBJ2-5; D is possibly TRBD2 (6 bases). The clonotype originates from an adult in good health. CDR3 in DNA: TGCAGTTCCGGGCGGGGGACCCAGTACTTC. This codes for CSSGRGTQYF.